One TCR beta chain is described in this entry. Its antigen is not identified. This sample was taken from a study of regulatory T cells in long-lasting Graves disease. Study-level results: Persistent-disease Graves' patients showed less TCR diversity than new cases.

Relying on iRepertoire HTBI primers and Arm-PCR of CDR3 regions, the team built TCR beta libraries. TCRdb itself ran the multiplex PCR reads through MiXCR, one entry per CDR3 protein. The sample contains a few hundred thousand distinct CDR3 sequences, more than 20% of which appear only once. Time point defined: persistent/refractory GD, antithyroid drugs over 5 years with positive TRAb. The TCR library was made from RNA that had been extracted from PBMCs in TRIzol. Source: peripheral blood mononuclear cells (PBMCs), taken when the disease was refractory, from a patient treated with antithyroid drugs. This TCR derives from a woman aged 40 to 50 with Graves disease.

CDR3 protein: CASSLITGINEQYF. In nucleotides, the CDR3 is TGTGCCAGCAGCTTGATAACAGGGATCAACGAGCAGTACTTC. The rearrangement joins TRBV5-6 to TRBJ2-7; D is perhaps TRBD1 (6 bases). The CDR3 is made up of 14 amino acids. Germline V CDR1 and CDR2: SGHDT, YYEEEE. V lost 1 base to trimming and J lost 5 bases, with 13 bases between them.